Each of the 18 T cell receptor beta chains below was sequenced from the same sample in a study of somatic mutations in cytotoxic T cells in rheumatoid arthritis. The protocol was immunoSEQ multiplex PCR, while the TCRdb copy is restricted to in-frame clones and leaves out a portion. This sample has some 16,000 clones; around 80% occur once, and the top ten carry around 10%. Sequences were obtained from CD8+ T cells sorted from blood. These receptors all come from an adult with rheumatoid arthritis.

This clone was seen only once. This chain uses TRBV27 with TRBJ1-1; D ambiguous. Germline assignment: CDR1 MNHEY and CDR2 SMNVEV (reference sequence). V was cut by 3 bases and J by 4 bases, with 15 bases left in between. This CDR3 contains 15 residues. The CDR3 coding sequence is TGTGCCAGCAGTTTCCCGGACCCTGCCGGCACTGAAGCTTTCTTT. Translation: CASSFPDPAGTEAFF.

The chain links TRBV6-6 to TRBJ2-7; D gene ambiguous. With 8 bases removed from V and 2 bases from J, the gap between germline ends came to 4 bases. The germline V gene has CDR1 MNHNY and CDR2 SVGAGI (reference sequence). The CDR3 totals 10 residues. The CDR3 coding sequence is TGTGCCAGCGGTACCTACGAGCAGTACTTC. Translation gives CASGTYEQYF.

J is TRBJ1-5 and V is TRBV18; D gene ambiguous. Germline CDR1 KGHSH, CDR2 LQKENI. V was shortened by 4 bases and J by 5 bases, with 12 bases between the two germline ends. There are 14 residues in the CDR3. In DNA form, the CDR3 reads TGTGCCAGCTCACGTGAGGGTTGGGATCAGCCCCAGCATTTT. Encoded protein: CASSREGWDQPQHF.

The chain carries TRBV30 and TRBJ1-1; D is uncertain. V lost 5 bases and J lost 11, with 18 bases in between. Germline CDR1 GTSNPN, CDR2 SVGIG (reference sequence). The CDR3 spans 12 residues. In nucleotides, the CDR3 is TGTGCCTGGGGAGAGGCACCGGGAGAGGCTTTCTTT. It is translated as CAWGEAPGEAFF.

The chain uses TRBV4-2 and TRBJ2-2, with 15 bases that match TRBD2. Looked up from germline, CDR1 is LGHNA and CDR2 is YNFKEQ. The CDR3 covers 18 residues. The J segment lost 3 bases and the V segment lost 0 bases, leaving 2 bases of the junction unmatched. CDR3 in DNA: TGTGCCAGCAGCCAAGAGGGACTAGCGGGGGGTTACACCGGGGAGCTGTTTTTT. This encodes CASSQEGLAGGYTGELFF.

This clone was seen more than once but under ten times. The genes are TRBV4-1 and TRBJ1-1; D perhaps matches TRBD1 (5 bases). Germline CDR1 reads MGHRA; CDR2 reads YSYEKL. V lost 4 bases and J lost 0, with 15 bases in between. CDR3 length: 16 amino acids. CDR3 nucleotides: TGCGCCAGCAGCCTGGGCGAGGGGACTCTGAACACTGAAGCTTTCTTT. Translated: CASSLGEGTLNTEAFF.

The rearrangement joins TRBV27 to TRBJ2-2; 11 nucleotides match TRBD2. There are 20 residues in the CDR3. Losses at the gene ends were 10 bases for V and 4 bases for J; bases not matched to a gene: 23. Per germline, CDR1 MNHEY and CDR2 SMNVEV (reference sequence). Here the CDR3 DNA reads TGTGCCACCCGAGGATGGCGCACCTCGACTAGCGGGGTAGTCACCGGGGAGCTGTTTTTT. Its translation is CATRGWRTSTSGVVTGELFF.

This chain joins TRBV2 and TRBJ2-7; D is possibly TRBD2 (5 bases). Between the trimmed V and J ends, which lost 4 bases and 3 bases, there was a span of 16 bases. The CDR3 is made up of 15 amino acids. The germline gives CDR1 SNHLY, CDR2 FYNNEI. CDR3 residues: CASSVGIGLSYEQYF. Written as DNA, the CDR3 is TGTGCCAGCAGTGTCGGGATAGGACTGAGCTACGAGCAGTACTTC.

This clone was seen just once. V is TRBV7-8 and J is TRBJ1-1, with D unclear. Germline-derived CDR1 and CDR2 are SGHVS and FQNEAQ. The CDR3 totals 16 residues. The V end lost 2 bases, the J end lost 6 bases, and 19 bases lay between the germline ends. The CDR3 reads CASSLFGPARAPEAFF. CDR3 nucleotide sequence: TGTGCCAGCAGCTTATTCGGTCCGGCAAGGGCGCCTGAAGCTTTCTTT.

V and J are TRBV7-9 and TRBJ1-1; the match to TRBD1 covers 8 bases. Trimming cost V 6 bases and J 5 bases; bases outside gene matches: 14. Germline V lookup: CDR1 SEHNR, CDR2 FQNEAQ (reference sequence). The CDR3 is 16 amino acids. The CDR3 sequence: CASSIHNRGSRTEAFF. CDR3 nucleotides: TGTGCCAGCAGTATACACAACAGGGGGTCGAGGACTGAAGCTTTCTTT.

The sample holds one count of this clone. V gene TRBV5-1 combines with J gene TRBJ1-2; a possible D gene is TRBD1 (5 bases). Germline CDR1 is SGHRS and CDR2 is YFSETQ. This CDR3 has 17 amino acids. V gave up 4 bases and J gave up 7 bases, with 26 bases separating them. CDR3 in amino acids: CASSLGFSSGHQGGYTF. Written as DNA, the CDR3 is TGCGCCAGCAGCCTAGGCTTCAGTTCAGGGCATCAGGGTGGCTACACCTTC.

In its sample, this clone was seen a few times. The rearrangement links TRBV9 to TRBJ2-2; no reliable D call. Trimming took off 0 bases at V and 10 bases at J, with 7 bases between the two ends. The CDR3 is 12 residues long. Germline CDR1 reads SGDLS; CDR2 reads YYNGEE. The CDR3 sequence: CASSVVDMELFF. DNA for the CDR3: TGTGCCAGCAGCGTAGTGGATATGGAGCTGTTTTTT.

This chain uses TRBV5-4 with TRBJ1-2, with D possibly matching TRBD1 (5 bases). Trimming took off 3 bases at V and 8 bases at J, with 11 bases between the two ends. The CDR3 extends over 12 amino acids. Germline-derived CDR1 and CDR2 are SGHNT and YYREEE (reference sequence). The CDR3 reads CASSWGRDGYTF. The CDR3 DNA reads TGTGCCAGCAGCTGGGGCAGGGACGGCTACACCTTC.

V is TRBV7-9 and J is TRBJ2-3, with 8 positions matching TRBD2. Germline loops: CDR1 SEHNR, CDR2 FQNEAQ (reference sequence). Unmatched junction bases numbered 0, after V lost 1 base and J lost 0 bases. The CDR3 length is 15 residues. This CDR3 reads CASSLGLASTDTQYF. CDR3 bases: TGTGCCAGCAGCTTAGGACTAGCGAGCACAGATACGCAGTATTTT. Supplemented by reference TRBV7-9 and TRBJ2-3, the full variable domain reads DTGVSQNPRHKITKRGQNVTFRCDPISEHNRLYWYRQTLGQGPEFLTYFQNEAQLEKSRLLSDRFSAERPKGSFSTLEIQRTEQGDSAMYLCASSLGLASTDTQYFGPGTRLTVL.

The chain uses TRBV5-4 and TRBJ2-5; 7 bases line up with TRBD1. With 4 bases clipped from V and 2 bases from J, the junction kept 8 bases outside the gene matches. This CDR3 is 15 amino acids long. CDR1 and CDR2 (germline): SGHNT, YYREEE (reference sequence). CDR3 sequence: CASSDPRTGQETQYF. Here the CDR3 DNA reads TGTGCCAGCAGCGATCCTAGGACAGGACAAGAGACCCAGTACTTC.

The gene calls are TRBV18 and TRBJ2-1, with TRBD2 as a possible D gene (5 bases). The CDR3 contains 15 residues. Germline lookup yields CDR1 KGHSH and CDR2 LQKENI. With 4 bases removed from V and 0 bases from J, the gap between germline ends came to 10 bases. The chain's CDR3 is CASSQDLSSYNEQFF. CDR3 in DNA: TGTGCCAGCTCACAGGACTTGAGCTCCTACAATGAGCAGTTCTTC.

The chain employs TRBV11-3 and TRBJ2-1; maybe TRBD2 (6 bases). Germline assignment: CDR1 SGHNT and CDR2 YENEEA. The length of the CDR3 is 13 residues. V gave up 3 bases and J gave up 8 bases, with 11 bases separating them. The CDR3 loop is CASSLASGDEQFF. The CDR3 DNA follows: TGTGCCAGCAGCTTGGCGTCGGGGGATGAGCAGTTCTTC.

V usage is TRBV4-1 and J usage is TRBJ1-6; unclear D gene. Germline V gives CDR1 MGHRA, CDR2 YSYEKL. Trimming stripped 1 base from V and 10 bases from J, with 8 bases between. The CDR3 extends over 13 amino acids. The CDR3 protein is CASSQAPRSPLHF. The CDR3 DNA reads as TGCGCCAGCAGCCAAGCCCCAAGGTCACCCCTCCACTTT.